This TCR beta chain derives from a study of Ad26.COV2.S vaccination and SARS-CoV-2 variants. Some clones are missing from TCRdb's copy, which holds only in-frame ones; the method was immunoSEQ multiplex PCR. Of about 480,000 clones in the sample, approximately 88% were seen once. As for treatment: around 19 received Ad26.COV2.S at low or high dose, single or two shots; roughly 5 received placebo; per-sample allocation not given. Collection of samples fell on day 63 after the first vaccine or placebo injection. The germline V gene encodes CDR1 LNHDA and CDR2 SQIVND (reference sequence). The CDR3 contains 15 residues.

The sample in question was peripheral blood, obtained in a trial of Ad26.COV2.S vaccine versus placebo. The chain has TRBV19 and TRBJ1-5, with a tentative D call TRBD1 (6 bases). This clonotype was sampled from a person between 18 and 65 years old who received the Ad26.COV2.S COVID-19 vaccine or a placebo. The CDR3 bases are TGTGCGGCGAGGGGGATAAACCGCTCCGGTCAGCCCCAGCATTTT. Its protein product is CAARGINRSGQPQHF.